This entry concerns a single T cell receptor (beta chain). Its matching antigen is unknown. The data were obtained in a study of beta chain features in type 1 diabetes. Study conclusions and caveats: The study left unresolved whether HLA type influences TCRB rearrangement. Patients showed naive, central memory and Treg TCRB repertoires that appeared more similar than those of healthy donors. Shorter TCRB CDR3s, moderately but significantly so, marked every one of the four CD4+ subsets in Type 1 diabetes patients. VDJ junctions from type 1 diabetes patients carried fewer insertions and larger deletions.

Germline values: CDR1 SGHRS, CDR2 YFSETQ. The CDR3 contains 13 residues. V shed 4 bases, J shed 6 bases, and the junction held 5 bases outside the gene matches. Isolated RNA was reverse transcribed in full, so expressed TCRB transcripts were sequenced. Using immunoSEQ multiplex PCR, the repertoire was profiled, and TCRdb retains in-frame clones only, with some absent. The sample yields some 410,000 clones, approximately 13% seen once. Sequenced material: naive CD4+ T cells from blood. The V gene is TRBV5-1, the J gene TRBJ2-3; 7 positions match TRBD1. This receptor was obtained from a man younger than 40 in good health. CDR3 in DNA: TGCGCCAGCAGCGTGGGACAGAGCGATACGCAGTATTTT. It codes for CASSVGQSDTQYF. Full variable domain (rest looked up from reference TRBV5-1 and TRBJ2-3): KAGVTQTPRYLIKTRGQQVTLSCSPISGHRSVSWYQQTPGQGLQFLFEYFSETQRNKGNFPGRFSGRQFSNSRSEMNVSTLELGDSALYLCASSVGQSDTQYFGPGTRLTVL.